This T cell receptor (beta chain) was recovered during a study of T cell repertoires in cytomegalovirus infection. On the study more broadly: Epitope selection comprised recently identified HLA-C-restricted CMV epitopes and well-studied HLA-B-restricted CMV epitopes. Matching HLA type and CMV infection were both indicated by public TCR beta signatures.

Findings and caveats of the study: Predominance within the ex vivo response was attributable to HLA-C-restricted CMV-specific TCR beta clonotypes. Carriage of CMV together with the relevant HLA was identifiable through cumulative public TCR beta family frequency.

Turning to this clonotype: Its antigen is as yet unknown.

TCRdb itself ran the reads through MiXCR, one entry per CDR3 protein. Among about half a million distinct CDR3 sequences listed, about 42% were seen once. The length of the CDR3 is 13 residues. V gave up 6 bases and J gave up 7 bases; unmatched junction bases: 6. Germline V lookup: CDR1 MNHNS, CDR2 SASEGT. The TCR comes from a human donor in good health (CMV status not recorded). Some clones in this sample may be carry-over from other donors' samples. V is TRBV6-1 and J is TRBJ1-2; 9 bases agree with TRBD1. The starting material was cultured PBMCs, obtained from culture after CMV antigen stimulation. CDR3 DNA sequence: TGTGCCAGCAGGTGGACAGGGGAGGGTGGCTACACCTTC. Protein sequence: CASRWTGEGGYTF.